Below, 22 T cell receptor beta chains from the same sample are listed, as sequenced in a study of blood T cell repertoires in COVID-19. The data were produced by immunoSEQ multiplex PCR, yet TCRdb's version contains in-frame clones alone and is incomplete. The table records 270,000 or so clones, around 89% of them present only once. Sequences were obtained from peripheral blood. The receptor set was obtained from a woman aged 60-70 years with COVID-19, enrolled during active disease.

The chain couples TRBV7-6 to TRBJ1-5; the D is unclear. The CDR3 covers 17 residues. Germline-derived CDR1 and CDR2 are SGHVS and FNYEAQ. Trimming took off 2 bases at V and 0 bases at J, with 14 bases between the two ends. This CDR3 reads CASSLSVGYNSNQPQHF. The CDR3, as DNA: TGTGCCAGCAGCTTATCGGTCGGGTACAATAGCAATCAGCCCCAGCATTTT.

The table lists this clone with a few counts. The V gene is TRBV5-5, the J gene TRBJ1-5; D unresolved. V lost 0 bases and J lost 0, with 7 bases in between. The length of the CDR3 is 15 residues. Germline CDR1 is SGHKS and CDR2 is YYEKEE (reference sequence). CDR3 coding DNA: TGTGCCAGCAGCTTGGTCCCGTATAGCAATCAGCCCCAGCATTTT. This gives the protein CASSLVPYSNQPQHF.

The chain combines TRBV9 with TRBJ1-2; perhaps TRBD1 as D (6 bases). V dropped 0 bases and J dropped 3 bases, with 12 bases sitting between them. In germline, CDR1 is SGDLS, CDR2 YYNGEE. CDR3 length: 15 amino acids. Written as DNA, the CDR3 is TGTGCCAGCAGCGTAGACCAGGGGTCGGACTATGGCTACACCTTC. Translation: CASSVDQGSDYGYTF. The variable domain in full, with the rest retrieved from reference TRBV9 and TRBJ1-2, is DSGVTQTPKHLITATGQRVTLRCSPRSGDLSVYWYQQSLDQGLQFLIQYYNGEERAKGNILERFSAQQFPDLHSELNLSSLELGDSALYFCASSVDQGSDYGYTFGSGTRLTVV.

This CDR3 reads CASRPSGTLNTEAFF. In nucleotides, the CDR3 is TGCGCCAGCAGGCCGTCGGGTACCCTGAACACTGAAGCTTTCTTT. The chain links TRBV5-1 to TRBJ1-1; the D is unclear. This CDR3 region has 15 residues. V lost 5 bases, J lost 0 bases, and 14 bases lay in between. Per germline, CDR1 SGHRS and CDR2 YFSETQ.

The chain uses TRBV5-1 and TRBJ2-5; possibly TRBD2 for D (5 bases). V dropped 7 bases and J dropped 0 bases, with 16 bases sitting between them. The CDR3 extends over 15 amino acids. In germline, CDR1 is SGHRS, CDR2 YFSETQ. CDR3 residues: CASHVGLDYQETQYF. The CDR3, as DNA: TGCGCCAGCCACGTTGGATTGGACTACCAAGAGACCCAGTACTTC.

V and J are TRBV5-5 and TRBJ1-2; 9 bases align to TRBD1. V dropped 4 bases and J dropped 5; count of bases not matched to a gene: 12. The CDR3 is 16 amino acids. Germline CDR1 is SGHKS and CDR2 is YYEKEE (reference sequence). The CDR3 DNA reads TGTGCCAGCAGCCTATTACAGGGGGCTTTTTCATATGGCTACACCTTC. As protein: CASSLLQGAFSYGYTF.

The chain links TRBV7-9 to TRBJ1-2; D remains unclear. Germline-derived CDR1 and CDR2 are SEHNR and FQNEAQ (reference sequence). The CDR3 is 12 amino acids. V gave up 5 bases and J gave up 2 bases, with 6 bases separating them. The CDR3 loop is CASSPLNYGYTF. For the CDR3, the DNA is TGTGCCAGCAGCCCCTTAAACTATGGCTACACCTTC.

The V call is TRBV11-2, the J call TRBJ2-2; D perhaps matches TRBD1 (5 bases). Germline assignment: CDR1 SGHAT and CDR2 FQNNGV. Trimming left V 1 base short and J 2 bases short, with 11 bases between. The CDR3 is 16 amino acids. CDR3 sequence reads: CASSLGGRINTGELFF. CDR3 bases: TGTGCCAGCAGCTTAGGGGGCAGGATTAACACCGGGGAGCTGTTTTTT.

The chain employs TRBV9 and TRBJ2-3; TRBD2 might be the D (7 bases). With 9 bases removed from V and 1 base from J, the gap between germline ends came to 18 bases. Germline CDR1 and CDR2: SGDLS and YYNGEE. The CDR3 spans 15 residues. The CDR3: CATSEGGGRTDTQYF. The CDR3 DNA reads as TGTGCCACCTCCGAGGGAGGGGGACGCACAGATACGCAGTATTTT.

The chain is built from TRBV27 and TRBJ2-2; a weak D match, TRBD2 (6 bases). This CDR3 contains 18 residues. Trimming took 4 bases from V and 6 from J, leaving 24 bases between them. Germline V gene sequence: CDR1 MNHEY, CDR2 SMNVEV (reference sequence). The CDR3 nucleotides are TGTGCCAGCAGTTCCCTGCCAGGGAGGACCCTTAACCCCGGGGAGCTGTTTTTT. This translates into CASSSLPGRTLNPGELFF.

The chain recombines TRBV2 with TRBJ2-1; no reliable D call. The CDR3 runs to 13 residues. Germline V gene data show CDR1 as SNHLY and CDR2 as FYNNEI. The V and J ends lost 6 bases and 5 bases respectively, with 11 bases between them. The CDR3 spells CASSFRRDNEQFF. The CDR3, as DNA: TGTGCCAGCAGCTTCCGACGGGACAATGAGCAGTTCTTC.

The chain employs TRBV7-8 and TRBJ1-1; 7 nucleotides line up with TRBD1. The CDR3 extends over 14 amino acids. V was pared by 6 bases and J by 4 bases, with 8 bases of the junction left unmatched. Looked up from germline, CDR1 is SGHVS and CDR2 is FQNEAQ. The CDR3 here is CASSRIRGSTEAFF. The CDR3 DNA is TGTGCCAGCAGTAGGATCAGGGGGAGCACTGAAGCTTTCTTT.

The chain has TRBV3-1 (or the pseudogene TRBV3-2) and TRBJ1-1; D is unclear. This CDR3 comprises 16 residues. The germline gives CDR1 LGHDT, CDR2 YNNKEL (reference sequence). Trimming left V 0 bases short and J 3 bases short, with 14 bases between. The CDR3 region is CASSQDPPGPHTEAFF. In DNA, the CDR3 is TGTGCCAGCAGCCAAGATCCCCCAGGCCCTCACACTGAAGCTTTCTTT.

This rearrangement joins TRBV6-5 to TRBJ1-2; D remains unclear. This CDR3 is 15 amino acids long. V gave up 0 bases and J gave up 2 bases, with 10 bases separating them. CDR1 MNHEY and CDR2 SVGAGI come from the germline V gene. CDR3 in amino acids: CASSYSRIVNYGYTF. DNA of the CDR3: TGTGCCAGCAGTTACTCCAGAATCGTAAACTATGGCTACACCTTC.

The chain couples TRBV7-2 to TRBJ1-2; D might be TRBD1 (6 bases). The CDR3 spans 15 residues. V was cut by 3 bases and J by 4 bases, with 15 bases left in between. Germline V gives CDR1 SGHTA, CDR2 FQGNSA. This CDR3 is CASSLGAGPPYGYTF. The CDR3 region has the DNA TGTGCCAGCAGCTTGGGGGCCGGACCGCCCTATGGCTACACCTTC. Full variable domain (missing parts from reference TRBV7-2 and TRBJ1-2): GAGVSQSPSNKVTEKGKDVELRCDPISGHTALYWYRQSLGQGLEFLIYFQGNSAPDKSGLPSDRFSAERTGGSVSTLTIQRTQQEDSAVYLCASSLGAGPPYGYTFGSGTRLTVV.

Here the CDR3 DNA reads TGTGCCAGCTATCGGGGGGGGCGGATACTGAACACTGAAGCTTTCTTT. This gives the protein CASYRGGRILNTEAFF. V and J are TRBV18 and TRBJ1-1; TRBD1 is a possible D gene (6 bases). V gave up 7 bases and J gave up 0 bases, with 18 bases separating them. The V gene's germline CDR1 is KGHSH and CDR2 LQKENI. The CDR3 consists of 16 residues.

The chain links TRBV10-3 to TRBJ2-7; D may be TRBD1 (5 bases). With 8 bases removed from V and 4 bases from J, the gap between germline ends came to 18 bases. Germline V gene sequence: CDR1 ENHRY, CDR2 SYGVKD. This CDR3 contains 14 residues. CDR3 nucleotides: TGTGCCATCGACGGTCTGGGCAGGGTATACGAGCAGTACTTC. Amino acids: CAIDGLGRVYEQYF.

The genes are TRBV12-5 and TRBJ2-2, with TRBD1 matching over 10 bases. This CDR3 region has 15 residues. Germline assignment: CDR1 LGHNT and CDR2 FRNRAP. V trimming: 8 bases; J trimming: 5 bases; junction bases outside the gene matches: 8. CDR3 sequence: CASRTGTGDTGELFF. In DNA, the CDR3 is TGTGCTAGTAGAACCGGGACAGGGGATACCGGGGAGCTGTTTTTT. Looking up the rest from reference TRBV12-5 and TRBJ2-2 gives the full variable domain: DARVTQTPRHKVTEMGQEVTMRCQPILGHNTVFWYRQTMMQGLELLAYFRNRAPLDDSGMPKDRFSAEMPDATLATLKIQPSEPRDSAVYFCASRTGTGDTGELFFGEGSRLTVL.

This clone appeared a few times. The chain joins TRBV6-5 to TRBJ1-2, with 8 bases fitting TRBD1. Germline V lookup: CDR1 MNHEY, CDR2 SVGAGI. The V and J ends lost 7 bases and 6 bases, in that order; junction bases with no gene match: 13. The CDR3 loop spans 15 amino acids. CDR3 loop: CASNPTTGQENGYTF. The CDR3 DNA reads TGTGCCAGCAATCCCACCACGGGACAGGAAAATGGCTACACCTTC.

This sequence joins TRBV4-1 and TRBJ2-7, with 9 bases aligning to TRBD1. The junction had 13 bases not matched to a gene; V was cut back by 3 bases and J by 4 bases. The CDR3 spans 17 residues. From germline, CDR1 is MGHRA and CDR2 YSYEKL. This chain's CDR3 is CASSQIDVVTGGYEQYF. The CDR3 coding sequence is TGCGCCAGCAGCCAGATTGATGTGGTGACAGGGGGTTACGAGCAGTACTTC.

The chain recombines TRBV23-1 with TRBJ1-1, with 9 bases aligning to TRBD1. TRBV23-1 is known as an ORF, though its function is uncertain. Unmatched junction bases numbered 9, after V lost 4 bases and J lost 3 bases. CDR3 size: 16 residues. CDR3 loop: CASSPTGTGLDTEAFF. The DNA for the CDR3 is TGCGCCAGCAGTCCCACCGGGACAGGGCTGGACACTGAAGCTTTCTTT.

The chain uses TRBV5-4 and TRBJ1-6, with 8 positions matching TRBD1. Germline V lookup: CDR1 SGHNT, CDR2 YYREEE (reference sequence). This CDR3 has 16 residues. V shed 3 bases, J shed 7 bases, and the junction held 9 bases outside the gene matches. The CDR3 sequence: CASSYNRGGGNSPLHF. Written as DNA, the CDR3 is TGTGCCAGCAGCTACAACAGGGGGGGTGGAAATTCACCCCTCCACTTT.